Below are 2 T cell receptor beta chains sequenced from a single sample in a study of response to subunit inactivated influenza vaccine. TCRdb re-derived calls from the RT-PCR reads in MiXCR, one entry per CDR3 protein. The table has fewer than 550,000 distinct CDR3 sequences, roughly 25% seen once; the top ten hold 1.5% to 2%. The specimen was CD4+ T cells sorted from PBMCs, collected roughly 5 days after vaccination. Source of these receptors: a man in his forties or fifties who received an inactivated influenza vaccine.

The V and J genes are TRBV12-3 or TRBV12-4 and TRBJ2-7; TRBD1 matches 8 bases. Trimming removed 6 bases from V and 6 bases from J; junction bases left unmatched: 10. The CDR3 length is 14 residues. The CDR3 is CASRPGTGFSEQYF. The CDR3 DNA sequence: TGTGCCAGCAGGCCCGGGACAGGTTTCAGCGAGCAGTACTTC.

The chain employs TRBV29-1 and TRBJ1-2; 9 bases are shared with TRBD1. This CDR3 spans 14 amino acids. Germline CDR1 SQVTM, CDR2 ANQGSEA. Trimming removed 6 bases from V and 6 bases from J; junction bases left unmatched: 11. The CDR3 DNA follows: TGCAGCGTAGCGGGACAGGGAGTAAGACATGGCTACACCTTC. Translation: CSVAGQGVRHGYTF.